This T cell receptor beta chain was documented in a study of T cell repertoires in cytomegalovirus infection. Looking at the study overall: Indications came from public TCR beta signatures; they pointed to CMV infection and to a matching HLA type.

Using its own MiXCR run on the reads, TCRdb lists one record per CDR3 protein. The sample contains about 400,000 distinct CDR3 sequences, 15% to 20% of which appear only once. This clonotype has just a few counts. Its antigen is as yet unknown. Study observations and caveats: Individuals carrying CMV plus the relevant HLA were identified by cumulative frequency of public TCR beta families. CMV-specific TCR beta clonotypes restricted by HLA-C dominated the ex vivo response.

Material: PBMCs. The TCR originated in a human donor in good health (CMV status not recorded). Some clones in this sample may be carry-over from other donors' samples.

As DNA, the CDR3 is TGTGCCAGCTCTACGACCCAAGAAGAGACCCAGTACTTC. The encoded protein is CASSTTQEETQYF. The chain carries TRBV18 and TRBJ2-5; D is undetermined. The CDR3 runs to 13 residues. V was pared by 6 bases and J by 3 bases, with 11 bases between. Germline lookup yields CDR1 KGHSH and CDR2 LQKENI.